The following is a TCR beta chain sequence with its context. Its cognate antigen has yet to be identified. It has no much larger one-base neighbor in the sample; base qualities were not kept. The donors were healthy, HIV-negative adults who had no recently reported acute infections or vaccinations. Every donor was a Caucasian adult living in Nashville, Tennessee, USA. Magnetic negative selection was used to enrich CD4+ T cells, after which naive cells were positively selected on CD45RA and the negative fraction became the memory subset. Blood was collected by leukapheresis, and PBMCs were isolated by Ficoll-Histopaque density gradient centrifugation and then cryopreserved in liquid nitrogen vapor phase. Analytical flow cytometry was used to check the purity and quantity of every magnetically sorted T cell population. From each sorted fraction, genomic DNA was isolated and quantified by UV absorbance on a Nanodrop 2000c.

The data stem from a study of shared clonotypes between healthy human individuals (dated by TCRdb to about 2020). For context, the study as a whole: Three men and two women, aged 18 to 49 years, made up the cohort. Per donor, leukapheresis produced somewhere between about 0.85 and 9.5 billion PBMCs. Libraries were prepared and TCR repertoires were sequenced by different laboratories using diverse techniques, in order to increase sequencing depth and limit assay-specific biases. To estimate repertoire size and how much clonotype sharing occurs between individuals, the study deeply sequenced the blood TCR repertoires of 4 to 6 healthy adults. For each donor, three plates each were used for CD4 naive and CD4 memory, two plates were used for CD8 naive, and one plate was used for CD8 memory.

CDR1 and CDR2 (SGDLS, YYNGEE) derive from the germline V gene. Reading from cysteine to phenylalanine, the CDR3 counts 19 amino acids. Solely the CDR3 DNA is kept, with 57 bases framed from the first base. V has 0 bases trimmed and J has 5 bases trimmed; junction bases matching no gene number 11. Findings and caveats that apply to the study as a whole: Incomplete sequencing was indicated by rarefaction of sorted-subset datasets, despite the large sequencing depth. Compared with non-shared clonotypes, clonotypes shared by all four sorted-subset donors had higher generation probabilities. About 5% of naive CD4, around 3.5% of naive CD8, roughly 2.4% of memory CD4, and 0.4% of memory CD8 clonotypes were shared across a few donors. Naive subsets generally had larger estimated clonotype richness than memory subsets. Sampling was restricted to blood, and TCR repertoires in tissues likely differ from the TCR repertoires found in blood. Because the study included a small number of donors, the genetic and exposure-history diversity represented was limited. Pairwise subsampling indicated that sequencing depth was expected to affect the degree of clonotype sharing among donors.

TCR CDR3 regions were amplified from genomic DNA by multiplex PCR using the deep immunoSEQ assay. Extracted genomic DNA from each cell subset was spread evenly across all wells of several immunoSEQ 96-well plates, with each plate serving as a replicate. Each replicate PCR for sorted subsets received around 200 ng genomic DNA, equal to about 30,000 T cell genomes. Purified libraries were measured with a Qubit 3.0 fluorometer, size-checked on a Bioanalyzer 2100, and measured again with the KAPA Library Quantification kit. Every immunoSEQ 96-well plate was sequenced on a dedicated single-read 150-cycle Illumina NextSeq 550 flow cell. Under the source paper's analysis protocol: The immunoSEQ output contained only junctional sequences without quality scores, so filtering could not match that applied to full-length reads. To assign V/J genes and CDR3, sequences were annotated using PyIR, a Python wrapper for IgBLAST v1.9, with IMGT germline references. Reads were filtered out if the reads had weak V/J assignments (E-value above 1e-6), no CDR3, stop codons, out-of-frame junctions, or ambiguous translated residues. A V3J clonotype was defined by an identical inferred V gene, J gene, and CDR3 amino acid sequence. The percentage overlap between two repertoires was calculated by dividing the number of shared unique clonotypes by the size of the smaller repertoire. Richness of each repertoire was evaluated using RTK rarefaction, the Chao1 estimator, and Recon v2.1 estimates of unobserved clonotypes. Generation probabilities were computed with OLGA for all TCRbeta clonotypes obtained by the gDNA method from a handful of donors. TCRdb provides this immuneACCESS table in a form limited to in-frame rearrangements. Some clones are lacking; in checked studies, under half of them reflect an unresolved V gene, and why the rest are absent is not known. V, J and clone size derive from that table, while D and trimming were established from the DNA sequence. For this sample there are about 1 million clones; more than 65% appear just once. The top ten clones comprise approximately 1.5% of the sample.

Input material: memory CD4+ T cells sorted from blood. Sample cell subset or site, as interpreted from the label and publication: CD45RA-negative fraction. Here the chain combines TRBV9 and TRBJ2-2; 12 central bases correspond to TRBD2. The TCR sequence derives from a young man in good health. The encoded CDR3 is CASSVDGLAGGPRTGELFF. The nucleotide sequence reads TGTGCCAGCAGCGTAGATGGCCTAGCGGGAGGGCCACGAACCGGGGAGCTGTTTTTT.